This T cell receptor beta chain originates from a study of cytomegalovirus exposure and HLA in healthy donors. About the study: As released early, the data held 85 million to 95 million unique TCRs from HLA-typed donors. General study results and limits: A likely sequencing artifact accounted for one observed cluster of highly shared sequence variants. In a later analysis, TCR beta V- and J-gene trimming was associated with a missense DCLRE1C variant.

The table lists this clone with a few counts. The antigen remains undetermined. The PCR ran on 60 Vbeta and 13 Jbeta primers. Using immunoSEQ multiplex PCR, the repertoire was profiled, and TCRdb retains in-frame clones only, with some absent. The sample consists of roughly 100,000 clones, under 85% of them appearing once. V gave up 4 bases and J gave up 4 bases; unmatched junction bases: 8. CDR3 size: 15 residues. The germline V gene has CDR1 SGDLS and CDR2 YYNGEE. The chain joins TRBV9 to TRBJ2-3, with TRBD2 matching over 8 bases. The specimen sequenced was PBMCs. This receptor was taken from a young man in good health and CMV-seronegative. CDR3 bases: TGTGCCAGCAGCTCTTGGGCGGGGGGACCAGATACGCAGTATTTT. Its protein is CASSSWAGGPDTQYF.